These 29 T cell receptor beta chains originate from one sample sequenced in a study of PD-L1 blockade in urothelial cancer. The assay was immunoSEQ multiplex PCR, and TCRdb's table has in-frame clones only and misses some. The sample holds about 52,000 clones, around 75% seen once. The time point here: pretreatment peripheral blood. The sequences come from PBMCs, collected around atezolizumab (anti-PD-L1) treatment. These receptor sequences come from a man between 65 and 85 years old with urothelial cancer.

This clone has only a few counts. The chain links TRBV7-8 to TRBJ2-7; 7 nucleotides line up with TRBD2. Germline values: CDR1 SGHVS, CDR2 FQNEAQ. Germline trimming cut 5 bases from V and 6 bases from J; bases unmatched to any gene: 7. The CDR3 runs to 13 residues. The CDR3 coding sequence is TGTGCCAGCAGCGGTGGACTAGGGGCCGAGCAGTACTTC. Its translation: CASSGGLGAEQYF. The full variable domain, its missing parts supplied by reference TRBV7-8 and TRBJ2-7, is GAGVSQSPRYKVAKRGQDVALRCDPISGHVSLFWYQQALGQGPEFLTYFQNEAQLDKSGLPSDRFFAERPEGSVSTLKIQRTQQEDSAVYLCASSGGLGAEQYFGPGTRLTVT.

This chain connects TRBV14 to TRBJ2-5; no reliable D call. Looked up from germline, CDR1 is SGHDN and CDR2 is FVKESK. The CDR3 has 13 amino acids. The ends were cut back, 5 bases at V and 4 bases at J, with 11 bases in the middle. CDR3 sequence reads: CASSGGLGETQYF. The CDR3 bases are TGTGCCAGCAGCGGCGGTTTGGGAGAGACCCAGTACTTC.

V is TRBV2 and J is TRBJ2-7; the D is unclear. This CDR3 region has 15 residues. Germline V lookup: CDR1 SNHLY, CDR2 FYNNEI. V was pared by 1 base and J by 5 bases, with 15 bases between. Here the CDR3 DNA reads TGTGCCAGCAGTGAAGTTAGGAGAAACTACAACGAGCAGTACTTC. It encodes CASSEVRRNYNEQYF.

J is TRBJ1-2 and V is TRBV25-1; TRBD1 might be the D (6 bases). The CDR3 is 15 amino acids. The V and J ends lost 4 bases and 3 bases respectively, with 15 bases between them. The germline CDR1 and CDR2 sequences are MGHDK and SYGVNS. The CDR3 spells CASSAGQGLHYGYTF. For the CDR3, the DNA is TGTGCCAGCAGTGCCGGGCAGGGGTTACACTATGGCTACACCTTC.

The chain combines TRBV5-6 with TRBJ1-2, with D perhaps TRBD1 (6 bases). The CDR3 is 15 residues long. Trimming removed 3 bases at V and 9 bases at J, with 21 bases between. CDR1 is SGHDT, CDR2 YYEEEE, per germline. The DNA for the CDR3 is TGTGCCAGCAGCTCGGAACGGTGGGGGCGGCGGAGCTACACCTTC. Translation gives CASSSERWGRRSYTF.

CDR3 sequence: CASSLEQGWGYGYTF. The CDR3 DNA follows: TGTGCCAGCAGTCTAGAACAGGGGTGGGGCTATGGCTACACCTTC. The V and J genes are TRBV28 and TRBJ1-2; 7 positions match TRBD1. CDR1 is MDHEN, CDR2 SYDVKM, per germline. V was pared by 5 bases and J by 4 bases, with 10 bases of the junction left unmatched. The CDR3 runs 15 residues.

The chain has TRBV28 and TRBJ2-3, with D perhaps TRBD2 (5 bases). The ends were cut back, 2 bases at V and 0 bases at J, with 18 bases in the middle. Germline lookup yields CDR1 MDHEN and CDR2 SYDVKM. The CDR3 loop spans 18 amino acids. The CDR3 DNA reads as TGTGCCAGCAGTTTAAACTTCCCCGGACTGGTTAGCACAGATACGCAGTATTTT. Residues: CASSLNFPGLVSTDTQYF.

The J gene is TRBJ1-2, the V gene TRBV18; TRBD1 agrees at 7 bases. The CDR3 contains 13 residues. Germline CDR1 and CDR2: KGHSH and LQKENI. Losses at the gene ends were 6 bases for V and 8 bases for J; bases not matched to a gene: 9. The CDR3 reads CASSPDRTGGYTF. CDR3 coding DNA: TGTGCCAGCTCTCCGGACAGGACGGGGGGCTACACCTTC. Combining the CDR3 with reference TRBV18 and TRBJ1-2 gives the whole variable domain NAGVMQNPRHLVRRRGQEARLRCSPMKGHSHVYWYRQLPEEGLKFMVYLQKENIIDESGMPKERFSAEFPKEGPSILRIQQVVRGDSAAYFCASSPDRTGGYTFGSGTRLTVV.

This chain connects TRBV18 to TRBJ2-5; D is unresolved. Trimming pared 0 bases from V and 2 bases from J, leaving 7 bases between. The CDR3 has 14 amino acids. Germline V CDR1 and CDR2: KGHSH, LQKENI. CDR3 nucleotide sequence: TGTGCCAGCTCACCACCGAACAGACAAGAGACCCAGTACTTC. Translation: CASSPPNRQETQYF.

This clone was observed a few times. The chain links TRBV4-3 to TRBJ2-1, with D hard to call. This CDR3 is 18 amino acids long. The germline gives CDR1 LGHNA, CDR2 YSLEER. V gave up 1 base and J gave up 2 bases, with 18 bases separating them. CDR3: CASSQAYYYSSTYNEQFF. CDR3 bases: TGCGCCAGCAGCCAAGCTTATTATTACTCCTCAACCTACAATGAGCAGTTCTTC.

This clone was observed a handful of times. Other nucleotide sequences from this sample produce the same CDR3. The genes are TRBV5-1 and TRBJ1-1; the D is unclear. Germline CDR1 is SGHRS and CDR2 is YFSETQ. Trimming shortened V by 2 bases and J by 1 base, and 6 bases separated the two germline ends. The CDR3 totals 13 residues. CDR3 DNA sequence: TGCGCCAGCAGCTTAACGGGGAACACTGAAGCTTTCTTT. Its translation: CASSLTGNTEAFF.

The J gene is TRBJ2-7, the V gene TRBV29-1, with TRBD1 as a possible D gene (7 bases). The CDR3 spans 14 residues. Trimming removed 3 bases at V and 5 bases at J, with 17 bases between. The germline V gene encodes CDR1 SQVTM and CDR2 ANQGSEA. The CDR3: CSVDRAGQRNEQYF. In DNA form, the CDR3 reads TGCAGCGTTGACCGTGCGGGACAGCGCAACGAGCAGTACTTC.

J is TRBJ2-7 and V is TRBV10-2; TRBD2 matches at 10 bases. Germline V gene data show CDR1 as WSHSY and CDR2 as SAAADI. The V gene end was trimmed by 0 bases and the J gene end by 0 bases; junction bases not matched to a gene: 14. The CDR3 loop spans 20 amino acids. Here the CDR3 DNA reads TGCGCCAGCAGTGAGTCAAACAGCCAGCCAGGGACTAGCGACTCCTACGAGCAGTACTTC. This gives the protein CASSESNSQPGTSDSYEQYF.

V gene TRBV7-2 combines with J gene TRBJ1-2; no firm D call. CDR1 is SGHTA and CDR2 is FQGNSA in the germline V gene. The CDR3 runs 14 residues. Between the trimmed V and J ends, which lost 1 base and 2 bases, there was a span of 8 bases. CDR3 coding DNA: TGTGCCAGCAGCTTAGATGGCGGCAACTATGGCTACACCTTC. Translated: CASSLDGGNYGYTF.

The chain joins TRBV6-1 to TRBJ1-2; D may be TRBD1 (5 bases). This CDR3 comprises 14 residues. V was shortened by 4 bases and J by 5 bases, with 14 bases between the two germline ends. CDR1 is MNHNS, CDR2 SASEGT, per germline. Here the CDR3 DNA reads TGTGCCAGCAGTGTGGGCCTCGGACAATATGGCTACACCTTC. It yields the protein CASSVGLGQYGYTF.

The chain uses TRBV20-1 and TRBJ2-3, with a weak D call TRBD2 (6 bases). Germline V gives CDR1 DFQATT, CDR2 SNEGSKA (reference sequence). This CDR3 has 11 amino acids. V was shortened by 6 bases and J by 6 bases, with 10 bases between the two germline ends. The CDR3 coding sequence is TGCAGTGCGCGACTAGGGGATACGCAGTATTTT. Residues: CSARLGDTQYF.

V usage is TRBV5-6 and J usage is TRBJ1-2, with D possibly TRBD1 on 5 matching bases. V was trimmed by 4 bases and J by 3 bases, leaving 19 bases between them. CDR3 length: 16 amino acids. Germline V gives CDR1 SGHDT, CDR2 YYEEEE. The CDR3 DNA is TGTGCCAGCAGCCCGACGGCCGTGAGGGACTACTATGGCTACACCTTC. Residues: CASSPTAVRDYYGYTF.

The J gene is TRBJ2-7, the V gene TRBV7-2; 7 nucleotides line up with TRBD2. The trim removed 0 bases at V and 3 bases at J, leaving 2 bases unmatched. The length of the CDR3 is 14 residues. Germline V CDR1 and CDR2: SGHTA, FQGNSA. CDR3 loop: CASSLAGGGYEQYF. The CDR3 bases are TGTGCCAGCAGCTTAGCGGGCGGGGGCTACGAGCAGTACTTC.

V gene TRBV7-2 combines with J gene TRBJ2-7, with D possibly being TRBD2 (5 bases). In germline, CDR1 is SGHTA, CDR2 FQGNSA. Deletions cut 1 base from V and 3 bases from J, with 10 bases between. This CDR3 contains 14 residues. The CDR3 bases are TGTGCCAGCAGCTTAGAGAAGGACTTCTACGAGCAGTACTTC. Amino acids: CASSLEKDFYEQYF.

J is TRBJ1-1 and V is TRBV6-5, with TRBD1 matching over 9 bases. CDR3 length equals 14 residues. Germline CDR1 and CDR2: MNHEY and SVGAGI. V lost 6 bases, J lost 1 base, and 3 bases stayed unmatched. For the CDR3, the DNA is TGTGCCAGCAGAACAGGGGGCGGGAACACTGAAGCTTTCTTT. Residues: CASRTGGGNTEAFF.

The genes are TRBV5-6 and TRBJ2-7; 9 bases agree with TRBD1. The V segment lost 1 base and the J segment 3 bases; nucleotides outside the gene matches: 8. This CDR3 has 16 amino acids. Germline-derived CDR1 and CDR2 are SGHDT and YYEEEE. CDR3 bases: TGTGCCAGCAGCTTGTTCGGGGACAGGGCTTTCTACGAGCAGTACTTC. This sequence encodes CASSLFGDRAFYEQYF.

The rearrangement links TRBV4-1 to TRBJ1-4; D possibly corresponds to TRBD1 (6 bases). V lost 4 bases, J lost 4 bases, and 16 bases lay in between. This CDR3 is built from 16 residues. The V gene's germline CDR1 is MGHRA and CDR2 YSYEKL. This CDR3 reads CASSPQKDSINEKLFF. DNA for the CDR3: TGCGCCAGCAGCCCCCAAAAGGACAGCATTAATGAAAAACTGTTTTTT.

The chain uses TRBV4-1 and TRBJ1-2, with D unresolved. Germline V gene lookup returns CDR1 MGHRA and CDR2 YSYEKL. CDR3 size: 13 residues. Trimming took off 1 base at V and 4 bases at J, with 7 bases between the two ends. The CDR3 DNA sequence: TGCGCCAGCAGCCAAGCGAACAGCTATGGCTACACCTTC. This sequence encodes CASSQANSYGYTF.

The J gene is TRBJ1-5, the V gene TRBV6-6, with a weak D call TRBD1 (5 bases). The CDR3 covers 15 residues. Germline V gene data show CDR1 as MNHNY and CDR2 as SVGAGI (reference sequence). Trimming took 6 bases from V and 2 from J, leaving 14 bases between them. CDR3 amino acids: CASSPGGSRNQPQHF. As DNA, the CDR3 is TGTGCCAGCAGCCCCGGGGGGTCCCGCAATCAGCCCCAGCATTTT.

The chain joins TRBV6-1 to TRBJ1-6, with TRBD1 as a possible D gene (5 bases). CDR1 and CDR2 (germline): MNHNS, SASEGT. The CDR3 is 15 residues long. V shed 2 bases and J shed 6 bases, with 11 bases lying between them. The CDR3 DNA follows: TGTGCCAGCAGTGAATACAGGCTCCCTAATTCACCCCTCCACTTT. It is translated as CASSEYRLPNSPLHF.

The chain carries TRBV7-2 and TRBJ1-1, with TRBD1 matching 9 bases. Germline V gene lookup returns CDR1 SGHTA and CDR2 FQGNSA. This CDR3 is built from 14 residues. The trim removed 6 bases at V and 6 bases at J, leaving 8 bases unmatched. Here the CDR3 DNA reads TGTGCCAGCAGAAGGACAGGGGACTTTGCTGAAGCTTTCTTT. Its protein is CASRRTGDFAEAFF.

This chain connects TRBV5-1 to TRBJ2-7; 7 nucleotides match TRBD1. This CDR3 has 18 amino acids. V trimming: 2 bases; J trimming: 6 bases; junction bases outside the gene matches: 20. The germline gives CDR1 SGHRS, CDR2 YFSETQ. The chain's CDR3 is CASSFSSGTAGPSREQYF. The CDR3 coding sequence is TGCGCCAGCAGCTTTAGCTCCGGGACAGCTGGCCCCTCCCGCGAGCAGTACTTC.

The gene calls are TRBV6-1 and TRBJ2-1, with a tentative D call TRBD1 (5 bases). This CDR3 has 15 residues. V lost 6 bases and J 3 bases, leaving 15 bases between the germline ends. Germline CDR1 MNHNS, CDR2 SASEGT. The CDR3 sequence is CASRAQGVHYNEQFF. CDR3 sequence (DNA): TGTGCCAGCAGGGCTCAGGGCGTCCACTACAATGAGCAGTTCTTC.

The V gene is TRBV11-3, the J gene TRBJ2-1; 14 nucleotides line up with TRBD2. The V segment lost 0 bases and the J segment 0 bases; nucleotides outside the gene matches: 4. CDR3 length: 19 residues. Per germline, CDR1 SGHNT and CDR2 YENEEA. The CDR3 spells CASSLEGTSGSPSYNEQFF. In DNA, the CDR3 is TGTGCCAGCAGCTTAGAGGGGACTAGCGGGAGCCCCTCCTACAATGAGCAGTTCTTC.